A selection of T cell receptor beta chains follows, all from one sample in a study of regulatory T cells in long-lasting Graves disease. TCRdb ran MiXCR on the multiplex PCR reads and lists one entry per CDR3 protein. The table has about 430,000 distinct CDR3 sequences, roughly 21% seen once. Sequencing was performed on peripheral blood mononuclear cells (PBMCs), taken when the disease was refractory, from a patient treated with antithyroid drugs. The receptors derive from a female donor with Graves disease. CDR3s include the opening cysteine and the closing phenylalanine or tryptophan. The order of the fields is CDR3 DNA, CDR3 protein, V gene, J gene, clone size, D gene. A D gene is named only where the DNA matches it firmly. Not all rows give a size; the values are once, few, many and, for expanded clones, a class.

DNA: TGTGCCAGCAGCCAAGAACAGGTCTATGGCTACACCTTC; CDR3: CASSQEQVYGYTF; V: TRBV3-1; J: TRBJ1-2; size: .; D: .
DNA: TGCGCCAGCAGCTCGAGTTCCTCTGGGGCCAACGTCCTGACTTTC; CDR3: CASSSSSSGANVLTF; V: TRBV5-1; J: TRBJ2-6; size: many; D: .
DNA: TGTGCCAGCAGAAATGGAGTGGAGACCCAGTACTTC; CDR3: CASRNGVETQYF; V: TRBV27; J: TRBJ2-5; size: many; D: .
DNA: TGTGCCAGCAGCGACAGGGGGCATCAGCCCCAGCATTTT; CDR3: CASSDRGHQPQHF; V: TRBV7-2; J: TRBJ1-5; size: .; D: TRBD1
DNA: TGTGCCAGCGCGGGGGGGGAGCGGCAAGAGCAGTTCTTC; CDR3: CASAGGERQEQFF; V: TRBV9; J: TRBJ2-1; size: .; D: TRBD2
DNA: TGTGCCAGCAGCTTAGATGGGAATGAGATGGGTCATGGCTACACCTTC; CDR3: CASSLDGNEMGHGYTF; V: TRBV7-2; J: TRBJ1-2; size: once; D: .
DNA: TGTGCCACCAGCAGAGACCCGGACCCTAATGAAAAACTGTTTTTT; CDR3: CATSRDPDPNEKLFF; V: TRBV15; J: TRBJ1-4; size: many; D: .
DNA: TGTACCAGCAGCTTAGAGGCGGGAGGCGGGTACGAGCAGTACTTC; CDR3: CTSSLEAGGGYEQYF; V: TRBV11-2; J: TRBJ2-7; size: .; D: TRBD2
DNA: TGTGCCAGCAGTGATGCGGGGAAGAATGAAAAACTGTTTTTT; CDR3: CASSDAGKNEKLFF; V: TRBV25-1; J: TRBJ1-4; size: many; D: .
DNA: TGTGCCAGCAGCTTAGATCGGGCAGATACGCAGTATTTT; CDR3: CASSLDRADTQYF; V: TRBV11-2; J: TRBJ2-3; size: few; D: .
DNA: TGCAGCGTTCCCACGGACGATCCCTACGAGCAGTACTTC; CDR3: CSVPTDDPYEQYF; V: TRBV29-1; J: TRBJ2-7; size: many; D: .
DNA: TGCAGTGCTCCGCCGGGAAACAGGGTTGGCAATCAGCCCCAGCATTTT; CDR3: CSAPPGNRVGNQPQHF; V: TRBV20-1; J: TRBJ1-5; size: .; D: .
DNA: TGCAGCGTTACCCGGGGTGGGCGGGAAGCTTTCTTT; CDR3: CSVTRGGREAFF; V: TRBV29-1; J: TRBJ1-1; size: few; D: .
DNA: TGCAGTGCTAGATTCGCCCTAGGGACCCAGTACTTC; CDR3: CSARFALGTQYF; V: TRBV20-1; J: TRBJ2-5; size: .; D: .
DNA: TGTGCCAGCTCAGCCGGGATTGAAGCTTTCTTT; CDR3: CASSAGIEAFF; V: TRBV18; J: TRBJ1-1; size: .; D: .
DNA: TGTGCCAGCAGCTTAACAGGGTCCCCCTCCTACGAGCAGTACTTC; CDR3: CASSLTGSPSYEQYF; V: TRBV7-8; J: TRBJ2-7; size: .; D: .
DNA: TGCGCCAGCAGCTTGGGCACCGGAGGGGAAAAACTGTTTTTT; CDR3: CASSLGTGGEKLFF; V: TRBV5-1; J: TRBJ1-4; size: .; D: .
DNA: TGTGCCAGCAGCGTAGGAACCGAGGGGGGCGAGCAGTACTTC; CDR3: CASSVGTEGGEQYF; V: TRBV9; J: TRBJ2-7; size: many; D: .
DNA: TGTGCCAGCAGCCAATCTCTACACGGCAATGAGCAGTTCTTC; CDR3: CASSQSLHGNEQFF; V: TRBV3-1; J: TRBJ2-1; size: .; D: .
DNA: TGTGCCACCAGCAGCAGAGGAGGAAGGCAGTTCTTC; CDR3: CATSSRGGRQFF; V: TRBV15; J: TRBJ2-1; size: few; D: .
DNA: TGTGCCAGCAGTCTCCGGGACAGGGGGCAAGAGACCCAGTACTTC; CDR3: CASSLRDRGQETQYF; V: TRBV9; J: TRBJ2-5; size: many; D: TRBD1
DNA: TGTGCCAGCAGTTTCCCCGGGACCCCCTACGAGCAGTACTTC; CDR3: CASSFPGTPYEQYF; V: TRBV28; J: TRBJ2-7; size: .; D: .
DNA: TGCGCCAGCAGCCAGAGGACAGGTTCTCGGGAAAAACTGTTTTTT; CDR3: CASSQRTGSREKLFF; V: TRBV4-1; J: TRBJ1-4; size: .; D: TRBD1
DNA: TGCAGCGTTGAGACCGGCGGGGTAGAGACCCAGTACTTC; CDR3: CSVETGGVETQYF; V: TRBV29-1; J: TRBJ2-5; size: many; D: .
DNA: TGCAGTGCTAGGGACAGGGGCGTAGGGAACACTGAAGCTTTCTTT; CDR3: CSARDRGVGNTEAFF; V: TRBV20-1; J: TRBJ1-1; size: many; D: TRBD1
DNA: TGTGCCAGCAGCCCAAATGGAAATGGGGAGACCCAGTACTTC; CDR3: CASSPNGNGETQYF; V: TRBV7-6; J: TRBJ2-5; size: .; D: .
DNA: TGTGCCATCAGTGACCGCGGGCATGCGATTGACTCTGGAAACACCATATATTTT; CDR3: CAISDRGHAIDSGNTIYF; V: TRBV10-3; J: TRBJ1-3; size: .; D: .
DNA: TGTGCCAGCAGTGAGAAGACAGACTTCTTTGGCTACACCTTC; CDR3: CASSEKTDFFGYTF; V: TRBV2; J: TRBJ1-2; size: many; D: .
DNA: TGTGCCAGCAGGCCAGGGCTTAATGAAAAACTGTTTTTT; CDR3: CASRPGLNEKLFF; V: TRBV28; J: TRBJ1-4; size: many; D: .
DNA: TGTGCCAGCAGTTTCGGCGGTTCCTACACCGGGGAGCTGTTTTTT; CDR3: CASSFGGSYTGELFF; V: TRBV27; J: TRBJ2-2; size: .; D: .
DNA: TGTGCCAGCAGTTTGTTGGGCACCTCCTATGGCTACACCTTC; CDR3: CASSLLGTSYGYTF; V: TRBV28; J: TRBJ1-2; size: many; D: .
DNA: TGTGCCAGCGATGGCCCCACTGAAGCTTTCTTT; CDR3: CASDGPTEAFF; V: TRBV6-1; J: TRBJ1-1; size: .; D: .
DNA: TGCGCCAGCAGCCAAGACAATGCCTGGAGCGGGAGGGACAGCACAGATACGCAGTATTTT; CDR3: CASSQDNAWSGRDSTDTQYF; V: TRBV4-3; J: TRBJ2-3; size: .; D: TRBD2
DNA: TGTGCCAGCAGCGCCCCCCCGGAGACCCAGTACTTC; CDR3: CASSAPPETQYF; V: TRBV3-1; J: TRBJ2-5; size: many; D: .
DNA: TGCAGTATTCGGGAGGGGGCGGGAACTAATGAAAAACTGTTTTTT; CDR3: CSIREGAGTNEKLFF; V: TRBV20-1; J: TRBJ1-4; size: .; D: TRBD1
DNA: TGCAGTGCTAGAGTAGCGGCTAGCACAGATACGCAGTATTTT; CDR3: CSARVAASTDTQYF; V: TRBV20-1; J: TRBJ2-3; size: .; D: .
DNA: TGCGCCAGCAGTGAGTCGGCCTCCGCGGGGGACCGGCGCGAGCAGTACTTC; CDR3: CASSESASAGDRREQYF; V: TRBV10-2; J: TRBJ2-7; size: .; D: TRBD2
DNA: TGTGCCAGCAGCTCAGAAGGGACTAGCGGGAGGGGTGAGCAGTTCTTC; CDR3: CASSSEGTSGRGEQFF; V: TRBV7-3; J: TRBJ2-1; size: .; D: TRBD2
DNA: TGTGCCAGTAGTACCGGACTAGCGGCCTGGCACGGGGAGCTGTTTTTT; CDR3: CASSTGLAAWHGELFF; V: TRBV19; J: TRBJ2-2; size: .; D: TRBD2
DNA: TGTGCCAGCAGCTCCGGGACTACTATCCCCCTGTACGAGCAGTACTTC; CDR3: CASSSGTTIPLYEQYF; V: TRBV9; J: TRBJ2-7; size: .; D: TRBD2
DNA: TGTGCCAGCAGCTTGGGGGCAGGGGAGGACACCATATATTTT; CDR3: CASSLGAGEDTIYF; V: TRBV5-5; J: TRBJ1-3; size: once; D: .
DNA: TGTGCCAGCAGTGGACAGGTGTGCTACGAGCAGTACTTC; CDR3: CASSGQVCYEQYF; V: TRBV12-3/TRBV12-4; J: TRBJ2-7; size: .; D: TRBD1
DNA: TGCAGTGCTCCCGGGACTGACTTCAATCAGCCCCAGCATTTT; CDR3: CSAPGTDFNQPQHF; V: TRBV20-1; J: TRBJ1-5; size: many; D: .